This T cell receptor (beta chain) comes out of a study of regulatory T cells in long-lasting Graves disease. This CDR3 is built from 15 residues. Germline-derived CDR1 and CDR2 are SGHAT and FQNNGV. On this clonotype: A much larger clone differs by one base, so this may be a read error.

Time point denoted: newly diagnosed GD, antithyroid drugs for less than 3 months. RNA isolated from PBMCs was used to make the TCR library. Building of the TCR beta libraries involved iRepertoire HTBI primers and Arm-PCR of CDR3 regions. MiXCR, run by TCRdb on the multiplex PCR reads, gives a single entry per CDR3 protein. The sample lists 400,000 to 500,000 distinct CDR3 sequences; approximately 15% were seen once. This sample also appeared in a second study, on T cells in Graves' hyperthyroidism and ophthalmopathy.

The specimen was peripheral blood mononuclear cells (PBMCs), collected at new diagnosis, from a patient treated with antithyroid drugs. The rearrangement joins TRBV11-2 to TRBJ2-7; tentatively, D is TRBD1 (6 bases). The sequence derives from a woman aged 40 to 49 with Graves disease. The CDR3 region has the DNA TGTGCCAGCTCCCAAGGGGGAGCCCCTTCCTACAAGCAGTACTTC. Translation: CASSQGGAPSYKQYF.